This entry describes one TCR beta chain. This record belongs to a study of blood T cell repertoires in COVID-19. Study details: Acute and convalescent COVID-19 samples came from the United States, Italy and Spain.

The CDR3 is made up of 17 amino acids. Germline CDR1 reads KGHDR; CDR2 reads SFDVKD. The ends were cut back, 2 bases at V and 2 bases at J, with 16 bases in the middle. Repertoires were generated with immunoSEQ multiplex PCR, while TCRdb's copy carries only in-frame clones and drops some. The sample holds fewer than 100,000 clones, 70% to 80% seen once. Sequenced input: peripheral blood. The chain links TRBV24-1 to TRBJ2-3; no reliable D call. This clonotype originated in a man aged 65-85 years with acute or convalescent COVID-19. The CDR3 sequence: CATSDSVTRSYTDTQYF. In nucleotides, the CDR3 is TGTGCCACCAGTGATTCTGTAACTCGGTCTTACACAGATACGCAGTATTTT.